The 5 T cell receptor beta chains listed next were all sequenced from one sample in a study of blood T cell repertoires in COVID-19. Profiling relied on immunoSEQ multiplex PCR, and the TCRdb table lists in-frame clones only, not all of them. Among some 260,000 clones listed, around 85% were seen once. The sequenced sample consisted of peripheral blood. The source is a woman in her thirties or forties with active or convalescent COVID-19.

This sequence joins TRBV3-1 (or the pseudogene TRBV3-2) and TRBJ2-1; 13 nucleotides match TRBD2. V trimming: 4 bases; J trimming: 6 bases; junction bases outside the gene matches: 3. CDR1 LGHDT and CDR2 YNNKEL come from the germline V gene (reference sequence). CDR3 size: 15 residues. The CDR3 is CASSLRTSGGNEQFF. The DNA for the CDR3 is TGTGCCAGCAGCCTCCGGACTAGCGGGGGCAATGAGCAGTTCTTC.

V and J are TRBV11-2 and TRBJ2-5; 10 nucleotides line up with TRBD2. The J segment lost 5 bases and the V segment lost 5 bases, leaving 5 bases of the junction unmatched. CDR3 length equals 14 residues. From germline, CDR1 is SGHAT and CDR2 FQNNGV. CDR3 amino acids: CASSIRSGGETQYF. CDR3 DNA: TGTGCCAGCAGCATACGTAGCGGGGGGGAGACCCAGTACTTC.

This clone was counted only a few times. The rearrangement joins TRBV25-1 to TRBJ1-3; TRBD1 agrees at 9 bases. Germline V gene lookup returns CDR1 MGHDK and CDR2 SYGVNS. CDR3 length: 15 residues. V was clipped by 7 bases and J by 1 base; unmatched bases: 5. The CDR3 sequence is CASMRTGVSGNTIYF. For the CDR3, the DNA is TGTGCCAGCATGCGGACAGGGGTTTCTGGAAACACCATATATTTT.

The table lists this clone with a count of one. The chain uses TRBV4-1 and TRBJ1-6; 8 bases are shared with TRBD1. V lost 4 bases, J lost 3 bases, and 2 bases stayed unmatched. In germline, CDR1 is MGHRA, CDR2 YSYEKL. CDR3 size: 15 residues. The DNA of the CDR3 is TGCGCCAGCAGCCGCGGACAGGGCTATAATTCACCCCTCCACTTT. Translated: CASSRGQGYNSPLHF.

V and J are TRBV12-3 or TRBV12-4 and TRBJ1-2; 8 bases match TRBD1. The junction had 9 bases not matched to a gene; V was cut back by 7 bases and J by 8 bases. The CDR3 totals 13 residues. The CDR3 region is CASTMDRDRGYTF. CDR3 nucleotides: TGTGCCAGCACCATGGACAGGGACAGAGGCTACACCTTC.